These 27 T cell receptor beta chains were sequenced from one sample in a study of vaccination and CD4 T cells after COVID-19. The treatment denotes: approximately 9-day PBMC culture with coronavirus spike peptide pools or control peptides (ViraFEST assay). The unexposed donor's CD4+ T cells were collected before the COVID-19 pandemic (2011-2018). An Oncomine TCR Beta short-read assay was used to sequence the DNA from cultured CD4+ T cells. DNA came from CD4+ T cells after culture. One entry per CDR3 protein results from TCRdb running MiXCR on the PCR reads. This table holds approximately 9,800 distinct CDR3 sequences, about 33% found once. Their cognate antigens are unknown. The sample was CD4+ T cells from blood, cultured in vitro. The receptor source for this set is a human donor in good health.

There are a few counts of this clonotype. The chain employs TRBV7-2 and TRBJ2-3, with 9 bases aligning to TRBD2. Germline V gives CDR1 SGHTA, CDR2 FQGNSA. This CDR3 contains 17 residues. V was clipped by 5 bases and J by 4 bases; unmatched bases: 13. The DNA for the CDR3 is TGTGCCAGCAGCCCGACCGGGGCGGGAGGGGTCCCAGATACGCAGTATTTT. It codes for CASSPTGAGGVPDTQYF.

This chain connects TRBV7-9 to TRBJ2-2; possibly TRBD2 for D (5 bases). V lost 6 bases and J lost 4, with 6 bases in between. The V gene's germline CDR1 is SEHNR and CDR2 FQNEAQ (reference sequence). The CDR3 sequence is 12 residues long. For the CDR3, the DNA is TGTGCCAGCAGAGGGAGCACCGGGGAGCTGTTTTTT. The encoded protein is CASRGSTGELFF. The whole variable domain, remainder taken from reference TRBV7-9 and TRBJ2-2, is DTGVSQNPRHKITKRGQNVTFRCDPISEHNRLYWYRQTLGQGPEFLTYFQNEAQLEKSRLLSDRFSAERPKGSFSTLEIQRTEQGDSAMYLCASRGSTGELFFGEGSRLTVL.

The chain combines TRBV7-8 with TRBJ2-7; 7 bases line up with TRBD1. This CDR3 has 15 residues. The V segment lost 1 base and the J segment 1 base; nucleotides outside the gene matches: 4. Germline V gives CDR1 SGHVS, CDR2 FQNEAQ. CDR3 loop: CASSLEGQRSYEQYF. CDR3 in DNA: TGTGCCAGCAGCTTAGAGGGACAGCGATCCTACGAGCAGTACTTC.

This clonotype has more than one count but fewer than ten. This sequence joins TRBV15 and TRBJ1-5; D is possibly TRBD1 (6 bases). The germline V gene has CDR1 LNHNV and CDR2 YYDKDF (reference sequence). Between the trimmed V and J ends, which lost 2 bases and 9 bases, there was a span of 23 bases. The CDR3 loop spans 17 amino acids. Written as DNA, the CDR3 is TGTGCCACCAGCAGACCCTCGGCGGGGGGCCATCCGAGGCCCCAGCATTTT. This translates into CATSRPSAGGHPRPQHF. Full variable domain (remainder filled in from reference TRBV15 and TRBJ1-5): DAMVIQNPRYQVTQFGKPVTLSCSQTLNHNVMYWYQQKSSQAPKLLFHYYDKDFNNEADTPDNFQSRRPNTSFCFLDIRSPGLGDTAMYLCATSRPSAGGHPRPQHFGDGTRLSIL.

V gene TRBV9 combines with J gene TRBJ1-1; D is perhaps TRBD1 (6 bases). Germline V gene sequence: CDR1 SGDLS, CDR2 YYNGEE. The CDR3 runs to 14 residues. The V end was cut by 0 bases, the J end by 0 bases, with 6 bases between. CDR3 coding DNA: TGTGCCAGCAGCGTAGCAGGGGTGAACACTGAAGCTTTCTTT. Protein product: CASSVAGVNTEAFF. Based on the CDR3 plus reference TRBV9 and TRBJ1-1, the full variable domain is DSGVTQTPKHLITATGQRVTLRCSPRSGDLSVYWYQQSLDQGLQFLIQYYNGEERAKGNILERFSAQQFPDLHSELNLSSLELGDSALYFCASSVAGVNTEAFFGQGTRLTVV.

CDR3 sequence reads: CASSLGVNTEAFF. The CDR3 region has the DNA TGTGCCAGCAGCTTGGGGGTGAACACTGAAGCTTTCTTT. The chain uses TRBV5-4 and TRBJ1-1; no definite D call. The germline CDR1 and CDR2 sequences are SGHNT and YYREEE (reference sequence). Trimming removed 0 bases at V and 0 bases at J, with 3 bases between. The CDR3 sequence is 13 residues long. Full variable domain (rest looked up from reference TRBV5-4 and TRBJ1-1): ETGVTQSPTHLIKTRGQQVTLRCSSQSGHNTVSWYQQALGQGPQFIFQYYREEENGRGNFPPRFSGLQFPNYSSELNVNALELDDSALYLCASSLGVNTEAFFGQGTRLTVV.

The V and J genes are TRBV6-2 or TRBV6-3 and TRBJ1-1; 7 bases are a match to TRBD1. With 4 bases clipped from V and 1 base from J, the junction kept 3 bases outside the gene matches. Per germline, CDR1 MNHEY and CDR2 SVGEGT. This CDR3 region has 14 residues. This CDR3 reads CASSSRTGNTEAFF. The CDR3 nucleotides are TGTGCCAGCAGTTCGAGGACAGGGAACACTGAAGCTTTCTTT.

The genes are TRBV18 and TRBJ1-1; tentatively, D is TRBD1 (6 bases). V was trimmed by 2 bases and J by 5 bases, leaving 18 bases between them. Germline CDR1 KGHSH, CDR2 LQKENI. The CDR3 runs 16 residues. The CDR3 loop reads CASSPVLSGAGTEAFF. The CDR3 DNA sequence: TGTGCCAGCTCACCAGTGCTGTCAGGGGCTGGAACTGAAGCTTTCTTT.

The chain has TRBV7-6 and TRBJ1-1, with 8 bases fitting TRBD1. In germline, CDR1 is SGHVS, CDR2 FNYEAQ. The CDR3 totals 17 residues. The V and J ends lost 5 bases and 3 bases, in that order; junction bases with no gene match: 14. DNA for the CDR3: TGTGCCAGCAGCCAAAATACCAGGGACAGGAGGCACACTGAAGCTTTCTTT. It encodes CASSQNTRDRRHTEAFF. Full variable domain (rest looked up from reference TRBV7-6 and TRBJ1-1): GAGVSQSPRYKVTKRGQDVALRCDPISGHVSLYWYRQALGQGPEFLTYFNYEAQQDKSGLPNDRFSAERPEGSISTLTIQRTEQRDSAMYRCASSQNTRDRRHTEAFFGQGTRLTVV.

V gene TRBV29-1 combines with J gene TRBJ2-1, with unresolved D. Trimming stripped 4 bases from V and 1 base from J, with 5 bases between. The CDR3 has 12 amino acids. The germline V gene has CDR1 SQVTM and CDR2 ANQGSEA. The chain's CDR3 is CSVGKSYNEQFF. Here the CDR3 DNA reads TGCAGCGTTGGGAAGTCCTACAATGAGCAGTTCTTC.

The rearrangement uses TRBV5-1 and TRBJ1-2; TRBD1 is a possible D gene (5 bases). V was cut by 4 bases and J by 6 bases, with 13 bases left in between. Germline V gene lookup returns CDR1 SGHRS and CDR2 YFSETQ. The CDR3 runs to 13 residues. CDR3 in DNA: TGCGCCAGCAGCCCGGGGCCCAACAATGGCTACACCTTC. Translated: CASSPGPNNGYTF.

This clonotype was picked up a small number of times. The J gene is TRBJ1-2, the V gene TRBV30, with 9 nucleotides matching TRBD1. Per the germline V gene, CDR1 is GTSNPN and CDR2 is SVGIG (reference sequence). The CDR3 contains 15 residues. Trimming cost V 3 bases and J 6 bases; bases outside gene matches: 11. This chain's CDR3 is CAWSEGGQGANGYTF. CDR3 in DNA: TGTGCCTGGAGCGAAGGGGGACAGGGAGCGAATGGCTACACCTTC.

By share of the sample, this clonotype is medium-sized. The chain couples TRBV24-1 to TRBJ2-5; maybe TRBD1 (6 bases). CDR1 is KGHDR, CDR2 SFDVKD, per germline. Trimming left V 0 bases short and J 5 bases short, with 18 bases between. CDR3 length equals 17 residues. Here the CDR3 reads CATSDLPQGNVRETQYF. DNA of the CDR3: TGTGCCACCAGTGATTTGCCACAGGGTAATGTGAGGGAGACCCAGTACTTC.

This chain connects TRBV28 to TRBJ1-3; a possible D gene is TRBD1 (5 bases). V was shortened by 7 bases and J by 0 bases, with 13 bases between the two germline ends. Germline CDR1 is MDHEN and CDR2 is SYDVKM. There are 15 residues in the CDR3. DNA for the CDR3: TGTGCCAGCACCATGGAGACAGTCTCTGGAAACACCATATATTTT. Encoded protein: CASTMETVSGNTIYF. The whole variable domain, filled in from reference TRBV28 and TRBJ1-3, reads DVKVTQSSRYLVKRTGEKVFLECVQDMDHENMFWYRQDPGLGLRLIYFSYDVKMKEKGDIPEGYSVSREKKERFSLILESASTNQTSMYLCASTMETVSGNTIYFGEGSWLTVV.

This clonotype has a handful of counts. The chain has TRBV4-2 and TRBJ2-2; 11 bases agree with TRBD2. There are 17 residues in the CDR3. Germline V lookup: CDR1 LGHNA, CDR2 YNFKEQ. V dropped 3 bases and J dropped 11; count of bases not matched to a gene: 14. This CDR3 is CASSHVSGRGYGGELFF. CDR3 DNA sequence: TGTGCCAGCAGCCATGTTAGCGGGAGGGGCTACGGGGGAGAGCTGTTTTTT.

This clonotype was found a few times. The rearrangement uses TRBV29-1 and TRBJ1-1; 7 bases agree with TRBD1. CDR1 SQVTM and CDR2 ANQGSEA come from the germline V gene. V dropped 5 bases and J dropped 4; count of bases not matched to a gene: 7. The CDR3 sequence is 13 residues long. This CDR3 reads CSVTAGGLTEAFF. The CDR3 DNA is TGCAGCGTTACTGCAGGGGGACTCACTGAAGCTTTCTTT. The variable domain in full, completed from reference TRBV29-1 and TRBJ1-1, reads SAVISQKPSRDICQRGTSLTIQCQVDSQVTMMFWYRQQPGQSLTLIATANQGSEATYESGFVIDKFPISRPNLTFSTLTVSNMSPEDSSIYLCSVTAGGLTEAFFGQGTRLTVV.

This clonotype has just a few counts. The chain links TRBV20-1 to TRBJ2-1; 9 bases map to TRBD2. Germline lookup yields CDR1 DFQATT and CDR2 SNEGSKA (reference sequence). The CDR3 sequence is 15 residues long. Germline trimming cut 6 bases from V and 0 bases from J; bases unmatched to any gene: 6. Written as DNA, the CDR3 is TGCAGTGCCCCCGGACTAGCGATCTCCTACAATGAGCAGTTCTTC. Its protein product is CSAPGLAISYNEQFF.

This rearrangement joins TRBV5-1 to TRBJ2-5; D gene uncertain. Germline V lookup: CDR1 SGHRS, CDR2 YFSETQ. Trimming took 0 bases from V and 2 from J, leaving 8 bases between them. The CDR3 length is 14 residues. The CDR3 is CASSLGLGQETQYF. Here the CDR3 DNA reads TGCGCCAGCAGCTTGGGTCTGGGGCAAGAGACCCAGTACTTC.

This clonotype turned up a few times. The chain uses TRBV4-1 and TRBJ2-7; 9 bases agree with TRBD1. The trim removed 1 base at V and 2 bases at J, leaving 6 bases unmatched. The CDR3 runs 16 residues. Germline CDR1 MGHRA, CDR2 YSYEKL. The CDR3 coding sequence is TGCGCCAGCAGCCAAGGCCGGAGGACAGGGGCCTACGAGCAGTACTTC. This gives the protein CASSQGRRTGAYEQYF.

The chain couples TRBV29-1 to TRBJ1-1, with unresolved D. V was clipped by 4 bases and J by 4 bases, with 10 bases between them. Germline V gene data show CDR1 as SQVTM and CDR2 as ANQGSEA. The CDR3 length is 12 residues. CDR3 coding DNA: TGCAGCGTTGGACTGGGATTCACTGAAGCTTTCTTT. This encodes CSVGLGFTEAFF.

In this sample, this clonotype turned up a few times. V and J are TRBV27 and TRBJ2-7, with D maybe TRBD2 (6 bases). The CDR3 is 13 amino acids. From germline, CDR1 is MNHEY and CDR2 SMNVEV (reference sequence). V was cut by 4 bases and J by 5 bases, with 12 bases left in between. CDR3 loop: CASSSPGGNEQYF. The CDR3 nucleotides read TGTGCCAGCAGTTCCCCAGGCGGGAACGAGCAGTACTTC.

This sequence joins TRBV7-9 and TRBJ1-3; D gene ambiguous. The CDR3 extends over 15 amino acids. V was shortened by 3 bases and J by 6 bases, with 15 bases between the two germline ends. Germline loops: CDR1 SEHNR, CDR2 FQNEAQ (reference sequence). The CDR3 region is CASSLATRVINTIYF. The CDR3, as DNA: TGTGCCAGCAGCTTGGCCACACGGGTGATAAACACCATATATTTT. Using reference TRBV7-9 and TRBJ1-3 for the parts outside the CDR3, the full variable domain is DTGVSQNPRHKITKRGQNVTFRCDPISEHNRLYWYRQTLGQGPEFLTYFQNEAQLEKSRLLSDRFSAERPKGSFSTLEIQRTEQGDSAMYLCASSLATRVINTIYFGEGSWLTVV.

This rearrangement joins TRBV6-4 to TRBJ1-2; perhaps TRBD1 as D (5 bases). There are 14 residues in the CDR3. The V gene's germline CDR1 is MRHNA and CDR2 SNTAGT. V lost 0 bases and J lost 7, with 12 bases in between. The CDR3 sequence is CASSDSIGAGGYTF. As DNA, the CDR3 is TGTGCCAGCAGTGACTCGATAGGGGCGGGTGGCTACACCTTC.

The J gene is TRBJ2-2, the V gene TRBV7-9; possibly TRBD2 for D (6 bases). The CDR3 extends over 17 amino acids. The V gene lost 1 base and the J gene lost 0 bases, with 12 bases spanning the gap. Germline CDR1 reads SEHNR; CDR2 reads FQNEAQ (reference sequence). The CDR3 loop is CASSLDARDPNTGELFF. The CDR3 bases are TGTGCCAGCAGCTTAGACGCGCGGGACCCGAACACCGGGGAGCTGTTTTTT.

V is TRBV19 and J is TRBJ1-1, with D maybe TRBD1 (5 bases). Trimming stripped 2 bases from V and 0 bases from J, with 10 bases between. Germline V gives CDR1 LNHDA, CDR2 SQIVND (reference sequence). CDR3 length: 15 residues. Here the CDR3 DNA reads TGTGCCAGTAGTATACAGGGCGGGATGAACACTGAAGCTTTCTTT. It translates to CASSIQGGMNTEAFF.

The CDR3 is CASRRAPQAASGNTIYF. The CDR3 coding sequence is TGTGCCAGCAGGAGGGCCCCCCAGGCAGCTTCTGGAAACACCATATATTTT. The rearrangement joins TRBV6-1 to TRBJ1-3; D call uncertain. The germline V gene encodes CDR1 MNHNS and CDR2 SASEGT. Deletions cut 6 bases from V and 1 base from J, with 19 bases between. The CDR3 consists of 17 residues.

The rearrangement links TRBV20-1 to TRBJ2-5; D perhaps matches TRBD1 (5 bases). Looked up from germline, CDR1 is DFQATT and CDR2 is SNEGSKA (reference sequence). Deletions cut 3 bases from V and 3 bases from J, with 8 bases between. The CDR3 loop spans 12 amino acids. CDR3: CSASFREETQYF. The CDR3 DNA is TGCAGTGCTAGCTTCAGGGAAGAGACCCAGTACTTC.